The rows below give T cell receptor beta chains drawn from one sample of a study of T cells in Graves' hyperthyroidism and ophthalmopathy. TCRdb recomputed calls from the multiplex PCR reads with MiXCR, one row per CDR3 protein. The sample carries a few hundred thousand distinct CDR3 sequences, around 42% recorded once. Sequencing input: peripheral blood or thyroid tissue (not recorded which). The receptor set was obtained from a woman in her late teens or twenties with Graves' hyperthyroidism. CDR3s include the opening cysteine and the closing phenylalanine or tryptophan. A D gene is named only where the DNA matches it firmly. Clone size is not always given. Where it is, it says once, few, many or a class for expanded clones.

length,V,J,D,size,DNA,CDR3
14,TRBV29-1,TRBJ1-5,TRBD1,.,TGCAGCGCAGCCGGGACAGGGGACGGTCAGCCCCAGCATTTT,CSAAGTGDGQPQHF
13,TRBV2,TRBJ1-4,TRBD1,many,TGTGCCAGCAAGGTGGGGACAGCGGGAAAACTGTTTTTT,CASKVGTAGKLFF
13,TRBV20-1,TRBJ1-5,.,.,TGCAGTGCCCCGGCCCCGGGTAATCAGCCCCAGCATTTT,CSAPAPGNQPQHF
13,TRBV20-1,TRBJ2-7,.,.,TGCAGTGCCGGATCGGTGGGGCAAAACGAGCAGTACTTC,CSAGSVGQNEQYF
14,TRBV9,TRBJ2-7,TRBD2,few,TGTGCCAGCAGCGTTGGGAGGGGCACCTACGAGCAGTACTTC,CASSVGRGTYEQYF
18,TRBV2,TRBJ1-4,.,.,TGTGCCAGCAGTGAAGGAGGGTACAGGCCCGCGAGTAATGAAAAACTGTTTTTT,CASSEGGYRPASNEKLFF
15,TRBV7-9,TRBJ1-2,.,.,TGTGCCAGCAGCTTAAAGGGGCTCGGTACCTATGGCTACACCTTC,CASSLKGLGTYGYTF
19,TRBV15,TRBJ2-6,.,.,TGTGCCACCAGCTCCTACAGGGCCCTCGAGAGAAGTGGGGCCAACGTCCTGACTTTC,CATSSYRALERSGANVLTF
17,TRBV14,TRBJ2-2,TRBD2,.,TGTGCCAGCAGTACAAGAGTAGCGGGATTGAACACCGGGGAGCTGTTTTTT,CASSTRVAGLNTGELFF
13,TRBV2,TRBJ2-5,.,once,TGTGCCAGCAGCCAAGGTTCGGAAGGACCCCAGTACTTC,CASSQGSEGPQYF
16,TRBV7-8,TRBJ2-5,TRBD2,.,TGTGCCAGCAGGTCATCACTAGCGGGAGATGAGGAGACCCAGTACTTC,CASRSSLAGDEETQYF
16,TRBV9,TRBJ2-2,.,few,TGTGCCAGCAGCGTAGGGGTAGCAACGAACACCGGGGAGCTGTTTTTT,CASSVGVATNTGELFF
13,TRBV7-9,TRBJ1-2,.,.,TGTGCCAGCAGCTTTATATTAGAGGATGGCTACACCTTC,CASSFILEDGYTF
14,TRBV7-3,TRBJ2-7,.,.,TGTGCCAGCAGCCCCTGGGCTAGCTCCTACGAGCAGTACTTC,CASSPWASSYEQYF
13,TRBV7-9,TRBJ1-5,.,many,TGTGCCAGCAGCTTAGATTGGAGTCAGCCCCAGCATTTT,CASSLDWSQPQHF
14,TRBV5-1,TRBJ2-2,.,.,TGCGCCAGCCGTACAAGGGCGAACACCGGGGAGCTGTTTTTT,CASRTRANTGELFF
16,TRBV11-1,TRBJ1-1,TRBD1,few,TGTGCCAGCAGCAACGACAGGGGAGGGCTCGACCCCCAAGCTTTCTTT,CASSNDRGGLDPQAFF
15,TRBV7-8,TRBJ1-4,.,.,TGTGCCAGCAGCTTAGCTGGCAGTACTAATGAAAAACTGTTTTTT,CASSLAGSTNEKLFF
15,TRBV2,TRBJ2-7,.,few,TGTGCCAGCAGTTTAACGGCCTTGAGCTCCTACGAGCAGTACTTC,CASSLTALSSYEQYF
16,TRBV7-3,TRBJ2-5,TRBD1,once,TGTGCCAGCAGCCTAGACAGGGCCCCCTTAAAAGAGACCCAGTACTTC,CASSLDRAPLKETQYF
14,TRBV7-9,TRBJ1-4,TRBD1,many,TGTGCCAGCAGCTTAGCGGTGGGACAGGAAAAACTGTTTTTT,CASSLAVGQEKLFF
17,TRBV12-3/TRBV12-4,TRBJ1-3,TRBD1,.,TGTGCCAGCAGCCCCGGGACAGGGGGCGCGGTAGGAAACACCATATATTTT,CASSPGTGGAVGNTIYF
14,TRBV20-1,TRBJ2-7,.,.,TGCAGTGCTAGACTGGCAGGGAGTGGGGGGGAGCAGTACTTC,CSARLAGSGGEQYF
12,TRBV29-1,TRBJ1-4,.,few,TGCAGCGTAAAAGGGGTGGATGAAAAACTGTTTTTT,CSVKGVDEKLFF
15,TRBV15,TRBJ2-1,TRBD2,few,TGTGCCACCAGCAGACTAGCGGGCTCCTACAATGAGCAGTTCTTC,CATSRLAGSYNEQFF
15,TRBV6-5,TRBJ2-7,TRBD2,few,TGTGCCAGCAGTTACTGGACTAGCGGGAGCATCGAGCAGTACTTC,CASSYWTSGSIEQYF
15,TRBV6-5,TRBJ2-7,.,.,TGTGCCAGCAGCCAGGACTGGGGGGCTCGGGACGAGCAGTACTTC,CASSQDWGARDEQYF
14,TRBV7-9,TRBJ2-2,.,.,TGTGCCAGCAGCCTCACGGAAGGACCCGGGGAGCTGTTTTTT,CASSLTEGPGELFF
17,TRBV6-2/TRBV6-3,TRBJ1-5,TRBD1,.,TGTGCCAGCAGTTACCACGGGACAGGGGGCATCAATCAGCCCCAGCATTTT,CASSYHGTGGINQPQHF
14,TRBV7-9,TRBJ1-4,TRBD1,few,TGTGCCAGCAGGCCGGGACAGGGTAATGAAAAACTGTTTTTT,CASRPGQGNEKLFF
15,TRBV25-1,TRBJ1-5,.,.,TGTGCCAGCAGTGATGGGGGTTGGCGCAATCAGCCCCAGCATTTT,CASSDGGWRNQPQHF
15,TRBV20-1,TRBJ1-4,TRBD1,.,TGCAGTGCTAGAGACCTAAACAGGGGTCGAGAAAAACTGTTTTTT,CSARDLNRGREKLFF
16,TRBV24-1,TRBJ1-2,TRBD1,.,TGTGCCACCAGTGATTCCTACAGGGGCCTTAACTATGGCTACACCTTC,CATSDSYRGLNYGYTF
16,TRBV19,TRBJ2-6,.,.,TGTGCCAGTAGTCTATGGAGACAGGCTGGGGCCAACGTCCTGACTTTC,CASSLWRQAGANVLTF
14,TRBV20-1,TRBJ1-4,TRBD1,once,TGCAGTGCTAGCACCGGGACAGGGGGCGAAAAACTGTTTTTT,CSASTGTGGEKLFF
15,TRBV2,TRBJ2-7,.,.,TGTGCCAGCAGCATACCGGGACAAGGGCGGTTCGAGCAGTACTTC,CASSIPGQGRFEQYF
14,TRBV7-6,TRBJ1-4,.,many,TGTGCCAGCAGCCTGGGTCAGGGAGATGAAAAACTGTTTTTT,CASSLGQGDEKLFF
12,TRBV7-9,TRBJ1-2,.,few,TGTGCCAGCAGCTTGACCAGGCATGGCTACACCTTC,CASSLTRHGYTF
12,TRBV29-1,TRBJ1-2,.,once,TGCAGTAAAACACAAGGGCACTATGGCTACACCTTC,CSKTQGHYGYTF
13,TRBV7-3,TRBJ1-5,.,many,TGTGCCAGCAGCTTACACCCGCATCAGCCCCAGCATTTT,CASSLHPHQPQHF
12,TRBV7-2,TRBJ2-7,.,.,TGTGCCAGCAGCTTCAACGGTTACGAGCAGTACTTC,CASSFNGYEQYF
16,TRBV6-1,TRBJ2-7,.,.,TGTGCCAGCAGAGGGGAAAATGGACTAGAGGGGGCCGAGCAGTACTTC,CASRGENGLEGAEQYF
16,TRBV19,TRBJ2-7,.,few,TGTGCCAGTAGCAAGAGGGACTTCGGGGCTGGGCACGAGCAGTACTTC,CASSKRDFGAGHEQYF
13,TRBV20-1,TRBJ2-5,.,many,TGCAGTGCTTGGACTCCCGACGGGGAGACCCAGTACTTC,CSAWTPDGETQYF
14,TRBV7-2,TRBJ1-4,.,.,TGTGCCAGCAGCTTCGGGGGGGGTTTCGAAAAACTGTTTTTT,CASSFGGGFEKLFF
11,TRBV20-1,TRBJ2-5,.,.,TGCAGTGCTAGAGACCGATGGACCCAGTACTTC,CSARDRWTQYF
16,TRBV3-1,TRBJ1-1,.,.,TGTGCCAGCAGCCAAGAGGCAACATCTGGGAACACTGAAGCTTTCTTT,CASSQEATSGNTEAFF